This TCR beta chain emerged from a study of cytomegalovirus exposure and HLA in healthy donors. Germline assignment: CDR1 SGHDT and CDR2 YYEEEE. Trimming removed 1 base at V and 6 bases at J, with 14 bases between. This CDR3 spans 14 amino acids. Sequencing used immunoSEQ multiplex PCR; TCRdb keeps in-frame clones, though not all of them. The sample shows about 65,000 clones, about 94% of them seen only once. The sample taken for sequencing was PBMCs. The V gene is TRBV5-6, the J gene TRBJ2-7, with D possibly matching TRBD1 (6 bases). This receptor was identified in a man younger than 35 in good health and CMV-seropositive. CDR3 bases: TGTGCCAGCAGCTTGCCGCAGGGGCTAAGCGAGCAGTACTTC. It translates to CASSLPQGLSEQYF.